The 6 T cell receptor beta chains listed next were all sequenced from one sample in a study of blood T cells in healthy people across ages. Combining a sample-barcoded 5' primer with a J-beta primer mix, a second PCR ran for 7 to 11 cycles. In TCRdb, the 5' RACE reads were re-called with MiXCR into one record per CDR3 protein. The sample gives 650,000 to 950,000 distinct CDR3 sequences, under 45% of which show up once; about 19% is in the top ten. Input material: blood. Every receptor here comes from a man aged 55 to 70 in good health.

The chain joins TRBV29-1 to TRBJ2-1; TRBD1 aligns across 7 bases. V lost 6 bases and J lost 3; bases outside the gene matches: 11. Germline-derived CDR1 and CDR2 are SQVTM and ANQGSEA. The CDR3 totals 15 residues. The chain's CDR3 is CSVSTGDAFYNEQFF. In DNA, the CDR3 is TGCAGCGTATCTACAGGGGACGCTTTCTACAATGAGCAGTTCTTC.

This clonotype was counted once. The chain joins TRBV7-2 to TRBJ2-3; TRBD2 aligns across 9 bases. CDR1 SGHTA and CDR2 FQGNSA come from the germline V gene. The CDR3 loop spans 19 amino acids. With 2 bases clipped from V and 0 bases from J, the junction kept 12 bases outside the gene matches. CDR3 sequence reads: CASSLRGWSGGTSTDTQYF. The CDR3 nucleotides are TGTGCCAGCAGCTTACGGGGCTGGAGCGGGGGGACTAGCACAGATACGCAGTATTTT.

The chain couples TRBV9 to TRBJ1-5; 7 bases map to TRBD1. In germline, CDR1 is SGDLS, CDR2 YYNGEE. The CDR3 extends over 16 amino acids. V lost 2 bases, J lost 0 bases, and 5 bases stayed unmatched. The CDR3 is CASSVAGTDSNQPQHF. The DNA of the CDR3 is TGTGCCAGCAGCGTCGCAGGGACAGATAGCAATCAGCCCCAGCATTTT.

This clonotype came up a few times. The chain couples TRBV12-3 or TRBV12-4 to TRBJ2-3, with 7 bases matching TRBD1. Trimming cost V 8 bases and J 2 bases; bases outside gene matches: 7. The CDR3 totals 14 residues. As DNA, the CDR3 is TGTGCCAGCCACCGGGGACAGTCCACAGATACGCAGTATTTT. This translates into CASHRGQSTDTQYF.

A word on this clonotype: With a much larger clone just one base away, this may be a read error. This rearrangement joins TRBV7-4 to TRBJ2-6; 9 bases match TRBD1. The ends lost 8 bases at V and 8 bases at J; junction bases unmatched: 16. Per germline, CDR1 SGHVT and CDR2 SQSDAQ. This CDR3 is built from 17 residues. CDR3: CASATGGALTGTNVLTF. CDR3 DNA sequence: TGTGCCAGCGCGACAGGGGGAGCTTTGACGGGGACCAACGTCCTGACTTTC. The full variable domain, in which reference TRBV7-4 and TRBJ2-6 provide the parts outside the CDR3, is GAGVSQSPRYKVAKRGRDVALRCDSISGHVTLYWYRQTLGQGSEVLTYSQSDAQRDKSGRPSGRFSAERPERSVSTLKIQRTEQGDSAVYLCASATGGALTGTNVLTFGAGSRLTVL.

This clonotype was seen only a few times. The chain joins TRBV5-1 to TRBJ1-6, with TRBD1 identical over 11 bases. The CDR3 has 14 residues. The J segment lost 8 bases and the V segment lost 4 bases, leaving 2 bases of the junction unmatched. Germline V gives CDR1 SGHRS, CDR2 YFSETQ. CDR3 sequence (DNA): TGCGCCAGCAGCAAGGGACAGGGGGATTCACCCCTCCACTTT. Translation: CASSKGQGDSPLHF.